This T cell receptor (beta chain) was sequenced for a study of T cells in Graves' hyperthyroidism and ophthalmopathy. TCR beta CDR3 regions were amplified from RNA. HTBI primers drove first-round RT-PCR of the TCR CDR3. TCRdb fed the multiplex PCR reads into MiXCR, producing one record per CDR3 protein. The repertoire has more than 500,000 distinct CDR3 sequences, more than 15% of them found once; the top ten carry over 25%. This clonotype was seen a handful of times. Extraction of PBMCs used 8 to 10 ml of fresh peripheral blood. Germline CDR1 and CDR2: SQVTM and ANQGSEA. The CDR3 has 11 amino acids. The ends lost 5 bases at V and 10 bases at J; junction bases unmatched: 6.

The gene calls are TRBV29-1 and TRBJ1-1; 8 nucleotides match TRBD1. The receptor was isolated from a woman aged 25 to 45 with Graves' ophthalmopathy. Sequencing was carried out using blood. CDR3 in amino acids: CSVPRGPGAFF. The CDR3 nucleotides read TGCAGCGTTCCCAGGGGGCCCGGAGCTTTCTTT.